The clone carrying this T cell receptor beta chain was detected only once. The sample comes from a study of blood T cell repertoires in COVID-19. Study information: There were acute and convalescent COVID-19 samples, and they came from the United States, Italy and Spain.

This table comes from immunoSEQ multiplex PCR, and its TCRdb copy is limited to in-frame clones, with some not included. The data contain 240,000 or so clones, 85% to 90% of them seen just once; the ten biggest clones take up approximately 9.5%. The sequenced sample was PBMCs or T cells enriched from blood (not recorded which). The sequence was obtained from a man aged 40-50 years who had recovered from COVID-19.

CDR3 protein: CASSEGTSGRVYEQYF. As DNA, the CDR3 is TGTGCCAGCAGTGAGGGGACTAGCGGGAGGGTATACGAGCAGTACTTC. The V and J genes are TRBV28 and TRBJ2-7; 16 bases are a match to TRBD2. This CDR3 comprises 16 residues. Germline V gene data show CDR1 as MDHEN and CDR2 as SYDVKM. After removal of 5 bases from V and 4 bases from J, the junction contained 5 bases not matched to a gene.